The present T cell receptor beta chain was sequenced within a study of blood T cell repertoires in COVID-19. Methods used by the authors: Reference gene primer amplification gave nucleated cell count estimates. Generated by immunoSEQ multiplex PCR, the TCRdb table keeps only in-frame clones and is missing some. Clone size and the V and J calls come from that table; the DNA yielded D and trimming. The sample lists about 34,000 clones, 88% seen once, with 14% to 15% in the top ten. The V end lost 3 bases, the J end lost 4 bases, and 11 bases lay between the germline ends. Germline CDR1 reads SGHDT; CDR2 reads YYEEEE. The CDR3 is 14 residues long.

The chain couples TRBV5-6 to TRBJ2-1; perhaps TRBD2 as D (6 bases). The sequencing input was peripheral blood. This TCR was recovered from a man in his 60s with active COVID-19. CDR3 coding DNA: TGTGCCAGCAGCTGGCGGGGTAGGTACAATGAGCAGTTCTTC. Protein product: CASSWRGRYNEQFF. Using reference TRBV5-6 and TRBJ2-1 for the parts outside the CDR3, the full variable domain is DAGVTQSPTHLIKTRGQQVTLRCSPKSGHDTVSWYQQALGQGPQFIFQYYEEEERQRGNFPDRFSGHQFPNYSSELNVNALLLGDSALYLCASSWRGRYNEQFFGPGTRLTVL.